These T cell receptor beta chains were read from a single sample in a study of T cell repertoires in cytomegalovirus infection. TCRdb re-analysed the reads in MiXCR, keeping a single row per CDR3 protein. The table has about 530,000 distinct CDR3 sequences, less than 30% seen once. Sequencing used PBMCs. These receptors came from a human donor in good health (CMV status not recorded). Some clones in this sample may be carry-over from other donors' samples. CDR3s include the opening cysteine and the closing phenylalanine or tryptophan. The D gene is left open where the match is weak. For some rows the clone size is stated as once, few or many, or as a class when expanded; others skip it.

J: TRBJ2-7
V: TRBV20-1
size: .
D: TRBD1
CDR3: CGTTGTGTYEQYF
DNA: TGCGGGACGACCGGGACAGGGACCTACGAGCAGTACTTC

J: TRBJ2-2
V: TRBV23-1
size: .
D: .
CDR3: CASSRTVPGELFF
DNA: TGCGCCAGCAGTCGGACAGTCCCCGGGGAGCTGTTTTTT

J: TRBJ1-2
V: TRBV7-8
size: many
D: TRBD1
CDR3: CASSSRDSTYGYTF
DNA: TGTGCCAGCAGCTCGCGGGACAGCACCTATGGCTACACCTTC

J: TRBJ2-1
V: TRBV6-1
size: few
D: .
CDR3: CASKNYNEQFF
DNA: TGTGCCAGCAAAAACTACAATGAGCAGTTCTTC

J: TRBJ1-4
V: TRBV12-3/TRBV12-4
size: .
D: .
CDR3: CASSLAGAGGEKLFF
DNA: TGTGCCAGCAGTTTAGCGGGGGCCGGTGGAGAAAAACTGTTTTTT

J: TRBJ1-1
V: TRBV14
size: .
D: TRBD1
CDR3: CASSRTQGAGTEAFF
DNA: TGTGCCAGCAGCCGAACGCAGGGGGCTGGGACTGAAGCTTTCTTT

J: TRBJ2-1
V: TRBV6-6
size: once
D: .
CDR3: CASSYSRDNNEQFF
DNA: TGTGCCAGCAGTTACTCGAGGGACAACAATGAGCAGTTCTTC

J: TRBJ2-3
V: TRBV7-2
size: many
D: TRBD2
CDR3: CASSGLAGSRTDTQYF
DNA: TGTGCCAGCAGCGGACTAGCGGGGTCTCGCACAGATACGCAGTATTTT

J: TRBJ2-2
V: TRBV7-2
size: many
D: .
CDR3: CASSLAIGGDRELFF
DNA: TGTGCCAGCAGCTTAGCAATCGGAGGGGACAGGGAGCTGTTTTTT

J: TRBJ2-2
V: TRBV6-1
size: .
D: .
CDR3: CASSYVGYSNTGELFF
DNA: TGTGCCAGCAGTTATGTGGGTTACTCGAACACCGGGGAGCTGTTTTTT

J: TRBJ2-1
V: TRBV7-6
size: many
D: TRBD2
CDR3: CASSLAGVAGYNEQFF
DNA: TGTGCCAGCAGCTTAGCGGGGGTAGCGGGGTACAATGAGCAGTTCTTC

J: TRBJ2-1
V: TRBV18
size: few
D: TRBD2
CDR3: CASSPPTSGKNNEQFF
DNA: TGTGCCAGCTCACCACCCACTAGCGGGAAAAACAATGAGCAGTTCTTC

J: TRBJ2-2
V: TRBV29-1
size: .
D: TRBD2
CDR3: CSVEKRGNTGELFF
DNA: TGCAGCGTTGAGAAGCGGGGGAACACCGGGGAGCTGTTTTTT

J: TRBJ1-1
V: TRBV12-3/TRBV12-4
size: few
D: .
CDR3: CASRGTLRGTEAFF
DNA: TGTGCCAGCAGGGGGACCCTTCGGGGCACTGAAGCTTTCTTT

J: TRBJ2-1
V: TRBV6-6
size: few
D: TRBD2
CDR3: CASSYLASGSNEQFF
DNA: TGTGCCAGCAGTTACTTGGCTAGCGGGAGTAATGAGCAGTTCTTC

J: TRBJ1-2
V: TRBV28
size: once
D: TRBD1
CDR3: CASSPPTRGRTNYGYTF
DNA: TGTGCCAGCAGCCCTCCGACCAGGGGGAGGACTAACTATGGCTACACCTTC

J: TRBJ2-1
V: TRBV7-2
size: many
D: TRBD2
CDR3: CASSGNHGGGRIYNEQFF
DNA: TGTGCCAGCAGCGGCAACCATGGGGGGGGGAGGATATACAATGAGCAGTTCTTC

J: TRBJ2-7
V: TRBV20-1
size: .
D: .
CDR3: CSASLRGISSYEQYF
DNA: TGCAGTGCTAGTCTCAGGGGAATTAGCTCCTACGAGCAGTACTTC

J: TRBJ1-5
V: TRBV4-3
size: few
D: .
CDR3: CASSQDAGEWGQPQHF
DNA: TGCGCCAGCAGCCAAGATGCGGGGGAATGGGGCCAGCCCCAGCATTTT

J: TRBJ2-7
V: TRBV24-1
size: .
D: .
CDR3: CATSDSQRTVAYEQYF
DNA: TGTGCCACCAGTGACTCCCAACGGACGGTAGCCTACGAGCAGTACTTC

J: TRBJ2-1
V: TRBV24-1
size: few
D: TRBD2
CDR3: CATSSTLAGPYNEQFF
DNA: TGTGCCACCAGTTCTACCTTAGCGGGACCCTACAATGAGCAGTTCTTC

J: TRBJ1-5
V: TRBV20-1
size: few
D: .
CDR3: CSARDRGGNQPQHF
DNA: TGCAGTGCTAGAGACAGGGGAGGAAATCAGCCCCAGCATTTT

J: TRBJ1-5
V: TRBV24-1
size: few
D: TRBD1
CDR3: CATSDRTGRSNQPQHF
DNA: TGTGCCACCAGTGACCGGACAGGGCGAAGCAATCAGCCCCAGCATTTT

J: TRBJ1-5
V: TRBV20-1
size: .
D: .
CDR3: CSAIQSFGSNQPQHF
DNA: TGCAGTGCTATCCAAAGTTTCGGTAGCAATCAGCCCCAGCATTTT

J: TRBJ2-3
V: TRBV11-3
size: few
D: TRBD1
CDR3: CASSLRTGPGRADTQYF
DNA: TGTGCCAGCAGCCTACGGACAGGCCCGGGGCGGGCAGATACGCAGTATTTT

J: TRBJ2-1
V: TRBV7-6
size: .
D: TRBD2
CDR3: CASSSTGQIAGGNEQFF
DNA: TGTGCCAGCAGCTCTACCGGCCAGATAGCGGGAGGCAATGAGCAGTTCTTC

J: TRBJ2-7
V: TRBV6-2/TRBV6-3
size: .
D: .
CDR3: CASSFIDTTYEQYF
DNA: TGTGCCAGCAGCTTTATAGACACCACCTACGAGCAGTACTTC

J: TRBJ2-1
V: TRBV7-2
size: many
D: .
CDR3: CASSRDTQAYNEQFF
DNA: TGTGCCAGCAGCCGTGACACTCAGGCCTACAATGAGCAGTTCTTC

J: TRBJ2-3
V: TRBV7-9
size: many
D: .
CDR3: CASSRLNTDTQYF
DNA: TGTGCCAGCAGTAGACTTAACACAGATACGCAGTATTTT

J: TRBJ2-5
V: TRBV7-6
size: few
D: TRBD2
CDR3: CASSSGGGLETQYF
DNA: TGTGCCAGCAGCTCGGGGGGGGGCCTAGAGACCCAGTACTTC

J: TRBJ2-5
V: TRBV28
size: few
D: .
CDR3: CASVTWGGGGETQYF
DNA: TGTGCCAGCGTAACCTGGGGGGGCGGTGGAGAGACCCAGTACTTC

J: TRBJ2-4
V: TRBV6-2/TRBV6-3
size: .
D: .
CDR3: CASSYRDLPHIQYF
DNA: TGTGCCAGCAGTTACCGGGACCTGCCGCATATTCAGTACTTC

J: TRBJ2-3
V: TRBV12-3/TRBV12-4
size: .
D: TRBD2
CDR3: CASRLGTSGITQYF
DNA: TGTGCCAGCAGACTCGGGACTAGCGGGATCACGCAGTATTTT

J: TRBJ1-1
V: TRBV12-3/TRBV12-4
size: .
D: .
CDR3: CASSLAGSSRAFF
DNA: TGTGCCAGCAGTTTAGCCGGTAGCAGTAGAGCTTTCTTT

J: TRBJ2-5
V: TRBV14
size: few
D: TRBD2
CDR3: CASSHTSGRSGTQYF
DNA: TGTGCCAGCAGCCACACTAGCGGGAGATCGGGGACCCAGTACTTC

J: TRBJ2-5
V: TRBV6-2/TRBV6-3
size: .
D: TRBD2
CDR3: CASSYVASGTRETQYF
DNA: TGTGCCAGCAGTTACGTGGCTAGCGGGACCCGAGAGACCCAGTACTTC

J: TRBJ2-5
V: TRBV5-4
size: .
D: .
CDR3: CASSRGAGDEETQYF
DNA: TGTGCCAGCAGCCGTGGGGCAGGGGACGAAGAGACCCAGTACTTC

J: TRBJ1-4
V: TRBV19
size: .
D: .
CDR3: CASKGTATNEKLFF
DNA: TGTGCCAGCAAAGGGACGGCAACTAATGAAAAACTGTTTTTT

J: TRBJ2-2
V: TRBV6-1
size: .
D: .
CDR3: CASSQRVGRNTGELFF
DNA: TGTGCCAGCAGCCAACGGGTAGGCCGGAACACCGGGGAGCTGTTTTTT

J: TRBJ2-5
V: TRBV29-1
size: .
D: .
CDR3: CSVLPTVQETQYF
DNA: TGCAGCGTTCTACCGACAGTCCAAGAGACCCAGTACTTC

J: TRBJ2-5
V: TRBV20-1
size: .
D: .
CDR3: CSAQYGAQETQYF
DNA: TGCAGTGCTCAATACGGGGCCCAAGAGACCCAGTACTTC

J: TRBJ1-1
V: TRBV27
size: few
D: TRBD1
CDR3: CASSLGTVRTEAFF
DNA: TGTGCCAGCAGTTTGGGGACAGTTAGGACTGAAGCTTTCTTT

J: TRBJ2-7
V: TRBV12-3/TRBV12-4
size: .
D: TRBD1
CDR3: CASSYPGTGYEQYF
DNA: TGTGCCAGCAGTTACCCCGGGACAGGTTACGAGCAGTACTTC

J: TRBJ2-7
V: TRBV7-6
size: .
D: TRBD1
CDR3: CASSQSGQGNYEQYF
DNA: TGTGCCAGCAGCCAGTCGGGACAGGGGAACTACGAGCAGTACTTC

J: TRBJ1-1
V: TRBV6-1
size: .
D: .
CDR3: CASRTQGRAGTEAFF
DNA: TGTGCCAGCAGAACCCAGGGGAGGGCAGGCACTGAAGCTTTCTTT

J: TRBJ2-1
V: TRBV6-2/TRBV6-3
size: .
D: TRBD2
CDR3: CASSYNWREFIYNEQFF
DNA: TGTGCCAGCAGTTACAACTGGCGGGAGTTTATCTACAATGAGCAGTTCTTC

J: TRBJ1-6
V: TRBV12-3/TRBV12-4
size: .
D: TRBD1
CDR3: CASSFTGTANSPLHF
DNA: TGTGCCAGCAGTTTTACCGGGACAGCTAATTCACCCCTCCACTTT

J: TRBJ2-1
V: TRBV7-2
size: .
D: TRBD2
CDR3: CASSLDSSGPNEQFF
DNA: TGTGCCAGCAGCTTAGATTCTAGCGGCCCCAATGAGCAGTTCTTC

J: TRBJ1-1
V: TRBV5-1
size: .
D: .
CDR3: CASSVEGSTEAFF
DNA: TGCGCCAGCAGCGTGGAGGGGAGTACTGAAGCTTTCTTT

J: TRBJ2-1
V: TRBV6-6
size: .
D: .
CDR3: CASSYGAAADNEQFF
DNA: TGTGCCAGCAGTTACGGAGCGGCGGCCGACAATGAGCAGTTCTTC

J: TRBJ2-1
V: TRBV6-2/TRBV6-3
size: few
D: TRBD2
CDR3: CASSNQLSGRYNEQFF
DNA: TGTGCCAGCAGCAATCAACTCAGCGGGAGGTACAATGAGCAGTTCTTC

J: TRBJ1-3
V: TRBV7-9
size: few
D: .
CDR3: CASSPRGFGNTIYF
DNA: TGTGCCAGCAGTCCAAGGGGTTTTGGAAACACCATATATTTT

J: TRBJ2-1
V: TRBV19
size: .
D: .
CDR3: CASIASSDNEQFF
DNA: TGTGCCAGTATAGCTAGTTCTGACAATGAGCAGTTCTTC

J: TRBJ2-5
V: TRBV7-2
size: many
D: .
CDR3: CASSLVTALRAQETQYF
DNA: TGTGCCAGCAGCTTGGTTACTGCTCTCCGGGCGCAAGAGACCCAGTACTTC

J: TRBJ2-3
V: TRBV23-1
size: once
D: .
CDR3: CASSQLGNLRTDTQYF
DNA: TGCGCCAGCAGTCAATTAGGAAATCTGCGCACAGATACGCAGTATTTT